Listed below are T cell receptor beta chains from one sample, sequenced in a study of blood T cells in healthy people across ages. One entry per CDR3 protein results from TCRdb running MiXCR on the 5' RACE reads. The sample lists 750,000 to 850,000 distinct CDR3 sequences; roughly 25% were seen once. These same data were also listed under a study on T cells of mothers and their children.

The sample was blood. All receptors come from a boy between 10 and 17 years old in good health. Each CDR3 is given with its conserved first and last residue. The order of the fields is D gene, clone size, J gene, V gene, CDR3 DNA, CDR3 protein. D genes are given only for firm matches. Not all rows give a size; the values are once, few, many and, for expanded clones, a class.

D: TRBD2
size: .
J: TRBJ2-3
V: TRBV6-5
DNA: TGTGCCAGCAATCAGCGGGGGTCCGCTAGCACAGATACGCAGTATTTT
CDR3: CASNQRGSASTDTQYF

D: .
size: .
J: TRBJ1-1
V: TRBV28
DNA: TGTGCCAGCGGGGGGCGGGGGATGGACACTGAAGCTTTCTTT
CDR3: CASGGRGMDTEAFF

D: .
size: .
J: TRBJ1-2
V: TRBV27
DNA: TGTGCCAGCAGTTTGGGTCTCGGCTATGGCTACACCTTC
CDR3: CASSLGLGYGYTF

D: .
size: .
J: TRBJ1-2
V: TRBV2
DNA: TGTGCCAGCAGTGAGTACAAGGGACTCTATGGCTACACCTTC
CDR3: CASSEYKGLYGYTF

D: .
size: .
J: TRBJ2-7
V: TRBV6-5
DNA: TGTGCCAGCAGTTACCGGGATTCCACCTACGAGCAGTACTTC
CDR3: CASSYRDSTYEQYF

D: .
size: many
J: TRBJ1-4
V: TRBV11-2
DNA: TGTGCCAGCAGCTTAGGTCAGGGAGAAAAACTGTTTTTT
CDR3: CASSLGQGEKLFF

D: TRBD2
size: .
J: TRBJ2-3
V: TRBV5-5
DNA: TGTGCCAGCAACCTCCGCCGAGATAGCGGGAGGGGGAAACCCACAGATACGCAGTATTTT
CDR3: CASNLRRDSGRGKPTDTQYF

D: .
size: .
J: TRBJ2-7
V: TRBV15
DNA: TGTGCCACCAGCAGAGATGGGGGCGGGATCTACGAGCAGTACTTC
CDR3: CATSRDGGGIYEQYF

D: .
size: .
J: TRBJ1-2
V: TRBV4-1
DNA: TGCGCCAGCAGCCAACGCGGACAGAGCAATAACTATGGCTACACCTTC
CDR3: CASSQRGQSNNYGYTF

D: .
size: few
J: TRBJ2-2
V: TRBV28
DNA: TGTGCCAGCAGTATATCCCCCCGGACAACGAACACCGGGGAGCTGTTTTTT
CDR3: CASSISPRTTNTGELFF

D: .
size: once
J: TRBJ1-2
V: TRBV28
DNA: TGTGCCAGCAGCTTGCCCGGAATCTATTGCTACACCTTC
CDR3: CASSLPGIYCYTF

D: .
size: .
J: TRBJ1-4
V: TRBV20-1
DNA: TGCAGTGCTGAGCATTGGAGTCCAACTAATGAAAAACTGTTTTTT
CDR3: CSAEHWSPTNEKLFF

D: .
size: once
J: TRBJ2-7
V: TRBV10-3
DNA: TGTGCCATCAGTGAGCGAGCGCCCGGGGGCGACGGATCCTACGAGCAGTACTTC
CDR3: CAISERAPGGDGSYEQYF

D: .
size: .
J: TRBJ2-1
V: TRBV28
DNA: TGTGCCAGCAGATCCCACAGCGGTAACATCAATGAGCAGTTCTTC
CDR3: CASRSHSGNINEQFF

D: TRBD2
size: .
J: TRBJ2-1
V: TRBV7-9
DNA: TGTGCCAGCAGCTCGGGACTAGCCGCGATCGGCTCCTACAATGAGCAGTTCTTC
CDR3: CASSSGLAAIGSYNEQFF

D: .
size: .
J: TRBJ1-2
V: TRBV10-3
DNA: TGTGCCATCAGTGAGTCAATGTCTAACTATGGCTACACCTTC
CDR3: CAISESMSNYGYTF

D: .
size: few
J: TRBJ1-1
V: TRBV20-1
DNA: TGCAGTGCTAGAGTCGGTTCCGGGAACACTGAAGCTTTCTTT
CDR3: CSARVGSGNTEAFF

D: TRBD2
size: few
J: TRBJ2-5
V: TRBV7-9
DNA: TGTGCCAGCAGCTTAGGGCCTAGCGGCCTGGAGGAGACCCAGTACTTC
CDR3: CASSLGPSGLEETQYF

D: TRBD2
size: .
J: TRBJ2-7
V: TRBV2
DNA: TGTGCCAGCAGTGACCCGGCGGGGGTCTCCTACGAGCAGTACTTC
CDR3: CASSDPAGVSYEQYF

D: .
size: .
J: TRBJ1-1
V: TRBV29-1
DNA: TGCAGCGTCCCGGGGGGGGGCACTGAAGCTTTCTTT
CDR3: CSVPGGGTEAFF

D: TRBD2
size: .
J: TRBJ2-1
V: TRBV29-1
DNA: TGCAGCGTTGAAGGGACTAGCGGGGGAAATGAGCAGTTCTTC
CDR3: CSVEGTSGGNEQFF

D: TRBD2
size: .
J: TRBJ2-1
V: TRBV20-1
DNA: TGCAGTGCTCAAAGCCCGGGACTAGCATACGGGGGGAATGAGCAGTTCTTC
CDR3: CSAQSPGLAYGGNEQFF